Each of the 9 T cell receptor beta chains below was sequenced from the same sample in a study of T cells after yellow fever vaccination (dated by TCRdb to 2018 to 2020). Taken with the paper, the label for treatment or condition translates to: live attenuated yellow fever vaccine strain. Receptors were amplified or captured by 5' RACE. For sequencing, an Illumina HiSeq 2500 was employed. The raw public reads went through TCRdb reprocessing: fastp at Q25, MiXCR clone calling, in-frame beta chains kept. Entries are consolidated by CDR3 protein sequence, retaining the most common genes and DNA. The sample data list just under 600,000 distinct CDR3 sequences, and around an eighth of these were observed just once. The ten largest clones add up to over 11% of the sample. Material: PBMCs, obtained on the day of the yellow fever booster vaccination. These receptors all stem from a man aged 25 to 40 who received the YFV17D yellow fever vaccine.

CDR3 in DNA: TGTGCCAGCAGTTACTCGAATGGCGGGGAGCAGTTCTTC. It is translated as CASSYSNGGEQFF. The chain has TRBV6-5 and TRBJ2-1; TRBD2 might be the D (5 bases). Trimming removed 0 bases from V and 10 bases from J, with 10 bases in between. The germline CDR1 and CDR2 sequences are MNHEY and SVGAGI. CDR3 length: 13 residues.

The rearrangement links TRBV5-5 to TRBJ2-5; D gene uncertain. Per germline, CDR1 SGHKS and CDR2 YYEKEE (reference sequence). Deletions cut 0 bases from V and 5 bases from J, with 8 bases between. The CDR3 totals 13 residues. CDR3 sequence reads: CASSLDALETQYF. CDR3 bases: TGTGCCAGCAGCTTGGACGCGTTGGAGACCCAGTACTTC.

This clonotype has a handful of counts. CDR3 sequence reads: CASSLETGGRNEQYF. CDR3 bases: TGCGCCAGCAGCTTGGAAACAGGGGGGCGGAACGAGCAGTACTTC. The chain recombines TRBV5-1 with TRBJ2-7; 8 bases match TRBD1. The CDR3 runs 15 residues. J gave up 5 bases and V 0 bases, and 7 bases lay outside the gene matches. Germline CDR1 SGHRS, CDR2 YFSETQ.

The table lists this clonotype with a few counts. CDR3 sequence: CASSWGQLGSGNTIYF. Here the CDR3 DNA reads TGCGCCAGCAGCTGGGGACAGCTGGGCTCTGGAAACACCATATATTTT. The gene calls are TRBV5-1 and TRBJ1-3; 7 bases are shared with TRBD1. The germline V gene encodes CDR1 SGHRS and CDR2 YFSETQ. This CDR3 spans 16 amino acids. V dropped 3 bases and J dropped 0; count of bases not matched to a gene: 6.

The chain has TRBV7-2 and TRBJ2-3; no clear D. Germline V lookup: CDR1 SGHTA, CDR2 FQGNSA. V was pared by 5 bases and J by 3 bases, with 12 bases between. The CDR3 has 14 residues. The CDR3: CASSLMIGTDTQYF. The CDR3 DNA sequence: TGTGCCAGCAGCCTTATGATCGGAACAGATACGCAGTATTTT.

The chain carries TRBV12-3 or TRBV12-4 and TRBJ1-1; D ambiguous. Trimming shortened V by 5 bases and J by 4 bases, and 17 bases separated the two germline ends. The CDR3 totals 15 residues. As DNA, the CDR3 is TGTGCCAGCAGTCCGGGAAGAGCGTTGAGCACTGAAGCTTTCTTT. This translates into CASSPGRALSTEAFF.

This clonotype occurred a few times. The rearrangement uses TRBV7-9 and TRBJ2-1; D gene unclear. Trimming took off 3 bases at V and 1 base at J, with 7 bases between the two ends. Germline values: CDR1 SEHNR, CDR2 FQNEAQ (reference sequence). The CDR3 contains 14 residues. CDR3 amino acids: CASSFMDSYNEQFF. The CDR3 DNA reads TGTGCCAGCAGCTTTATGGATTCCTACAATGAGCAGTTCTTC. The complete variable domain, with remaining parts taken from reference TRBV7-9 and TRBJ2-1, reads DTGVSQNPRHKITKRGQNVTFRCDPISEHNRLYWYRQTLGQGPEFLTYFQNEAQLEKSRLLSDRFSAERPKGSFSTLEIQRTEQGDSAMYLCASSFMDSYNEQFFGPGTRLTVL.

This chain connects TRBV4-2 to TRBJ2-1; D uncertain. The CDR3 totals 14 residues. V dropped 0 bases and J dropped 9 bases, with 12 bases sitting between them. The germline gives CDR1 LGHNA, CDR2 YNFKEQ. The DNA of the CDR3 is TGTGCCAGCAGCCAAGAGCGACGCGGCGGTGAGCAGTTCTTC. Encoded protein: CASSQERRGGEQFF.

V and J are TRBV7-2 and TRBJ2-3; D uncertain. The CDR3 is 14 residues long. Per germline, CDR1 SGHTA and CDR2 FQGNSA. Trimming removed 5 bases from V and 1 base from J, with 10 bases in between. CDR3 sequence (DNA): TGTGCCAGCAGCCCCTCGGTGGGCACAGATACGCAGTATTTT. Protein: CASSPSVGTDTQYF.